Sequencing of this T cell receptor beta chain was carried out in a study of blood T cell repertoires in COVID-19. Study-wide background: PBMCs, B-cell-depleted T cells, or T cells provided the cDNA or gDNA that made up the material.

Sequencing used immunoSEQ multiplex PCR; TCRdb keeps in-frame clones, though not all of them. This sample has approximately 430,000 clones, with around 86% found just once. The length of the CDR3 is 16 residues. V lost 2 bases, J lost 1 base, and 4 bases stayed unmatched. Germline CDR1 LGHNA, CDR2 YNFKEQ. The TCR sequence derives from a woman aged 25 to 45 with active or convalescent COVID-19. The specimen sequenced was peripheral blood. The J gene is TRBJ1-5, the V gene TRBV4-2; 8 bases line up with TRBD1. The CDR3 DNA is TGTGCCAGCAGCCAACTCCAGGGGGCCAGCAATCAGCCCCAGCATTTT. Translating it yields CASSQLQGASNQPQHF.